This T cell receptor (beta chain) emerged from a study of cytomegalovirus exposure and HLA in healthy donors. Only one count was recorded for this clone. Its target is unknown. PCR involved 60 Vbeta and 13 Jbeta primers. Method: immunoSEQ multiplex PCR; TCRdb's copy keeps in-frame clones and lacks some. This table holds under 110,000 clones, roughly 70% found once. Whole-study findings and limits: Presence/absence analyses supposed approximately even sequencing depth among donors. Later analysis showed TCR association rates varying by HLA locus, highest for DRB1 and lowest for HLA-C.

There are 15 residues in the CDR3. CDR1 is MDHEN and CDR2 is SYDVKM in the germline V gene. V shed 5 bases and J shed 4 bases, with 18 bases lying between them. The TCR originated in a man in his forties or fifties in good health and CMV-seronegative. The chain uses TRBV28 and TRBJ2-7, with D perhaps matching TRBD2 (6 bases). The specimen sequenced was PBMCs. The CDR3 region is CASSPPGAGGYEQYF. The CDR3 DNA reads TGTGCCAGCAGTCCCCCGGGAGCCGGCGGTTACGAGCAGTACTTC.